Below, 21 T cell receptor beta chains from the same sample are listed, as sequenced in a study of T cell repertoires in cytomegalovirus infection. Their antigens are not known. TCRdb itself ran the reads through MiXCR, one entry per CDR3 protein. Of about 700,000 distinct CDR3 sequences listed, around 35% are singletons. The sample in question was cultured PBMCs, obtained from culture after CMV antigen stimulation. These receptors were obtained from a human donor in good health (CMV status not recorded). Some clones in this sample may be carry-over from other donors' samples.

This chain connects TRBV15 to TRBJ2-3, with D unclear. Trimming left V 8 bases short and J 13 bases short, with 13 bases between. Germline assignment: CDR1 LNHNV and CDR2 YYDKDF (reference sequence). The CDR3 is 10 amino acids. CDR3 DNA: TGTGCCACCGGATCAGGCTTTAAGTATTTT. Translating gives CATGSGFKYF.

The rearrangement joins TRBV10-3 to TRBJ2-7; the D gene is possibly TRBD2 (5 bases). CDR1 and CDR2 from the germline V gene are ENHRY and SYGVKD. V was clipped by 3 bases and J by 0 bases, with 9 bases between them. The CDR3 consists of 14 residues. The CDR3 sequence is CAISDYTSSYEQYF. The CDR3 region has the DNA TGTGCCATCAGTGACTACACTAGCTCCTACGAGCAGTACTTC.

The V and J genes are TRBV12-3 or TRBV12-4 and TRBJ1-6; a possible D gene is TRBD1 (5 bases). Trimming cost V 3 bases and J 6 bases, with 15 bases left between them. The CDR3 spans 16 residues. CDR3 coding DNA: TGTGCCAGCAGTTTGGGGGGAACAGCAGTTAATTCACCCCTCCACTTT. Protein product: CASSLGGTAVNSPLHF.

This clonotype occurred a few times. V gene TRBV7-6 combines with J gene TRBJ1-1, with unresolved D. The CDR3 runs to 15 residues. The germline gives CDR1 SGHVS, CDR2 FNYEAQ. V was pared by 6 bases and J by 1 base, with 15 bases between. The CDR3 here is CASSSRGMANTEAFF. For the CDR3, the DNA is TGTGCCAGCAGTTCTAGAGGGATGGCGAACACTGAAGCTTTCTTT. The variable domain in full, with the rest retrieved from reference TRBV7-6 and TRBJ1-1, is GAGVSQSPRYKVTKRGQDVALRCDPISGHVSLYWYRQALGQGPEFLTYFNYEAQQDKSGLPNDRFSAERPEGSISTLTIQRTEQRDSAMYRCASSSRGMANTEAFFGQGTRLTVV.

The chain joins TRBV10-3 to TRBJ1-3; D not resolved. CDR1 is ENHRY and CDR2 is SYGVKD in the germline V gene. The CDR3 consists of 14 residues. Trimming stripped 8 bases from V and 5 bases from J, with 16 bases between. CDR3 region: CAISERDWRNTIYF. The CDR3 bases are TGTGCCATCTCCGAGAGGGATTGGAGAAACACCATATATTTT.

This clonotype was seen a handful of times. The gene calls are TRBV7-8 and TRBJ1-1, with D perhaps matching TRBD1 (5 bases). The CDR3 is 14 amino acids. Germline CDR1 reads SGHVS; CDR2 reads FQNEAQ. V was pared by 5 bases and J by 3 bases, with 13 bases between. The CDR3 DNA sequence: TGTGCCAGCAGCCCGGGACTCGGGGACACTGAAGCTTTCTTT. It translates to CASSPGLGDTEAFF.

This clonotype was found a few times. V and J are TRBV12-3 or TRBV12-4 and TRBJ1-1; weak D call: TRBD1 (5 bases). Trimming shortened V by 5 bases and J by 1 base, and 11 bases separated the two germline ends. This CDR3 region has 14 residues. The CDR3 region has the DNA TGTGCCAGCAGTCCCTGGGGCTGGAACACTGAAGCTTTCTTT. It is translated as CASSPWGWNTEAFF.

The chain uses TRBV7-3 and TRBJ1-1; no clear D gene. V was shortened by 4 bases and J by 7 bases, with 25 bases between the two germline ends. The CDR3 runs to 17 residues. Germline CDR1 SGHTA, CDR2 FQGTGA. Here the CDR3 DNA reads TGTGCCAGCAGCTCCTTATTAGGACGGAACCAGTGGGATGAAGCTTTCTTT. Translating it yields CASSSLLGRNQWDEAFF. The full variable domain, in which reference TRBV7-3 and TRBJ1-1 provide the parts outside the CDR3, is GAGVSQTPSNKVTEKGKYVELRCDPISGHTALYWYRQSLGQGPEFLIYFQGTGAADDSGLPNDRFFAVRPEGSVSTLKIQRTERGDSAVYLCASSSLLGRNQWDEAFFGQGTRLTVV.

This clonotype was counted only a few times. The gene calls are TRBV7-2 and TRBJ2-7; 11 bases line up with TRBD1. The CDR3 is 15 residues long. The germline V gene encodes CDR1 SGHTA and CDR2 FQGNSA. The V gene end was trimmed by 3 bases and the J gene end by 6 bases; junction bases not matched to a gene: 7. CDR3 in amino acids: CASSFHRTGGSEQYF. In nucleotides, the CDR3 is TGTGCCAGCAGCTTCCACAGGACAGGGGGCTCCGAGCAGTACTTC.

This clonotype has a handful of counts. This rearrangement joins TRBV12-3 or TRBV12-4 to TRBJ2-5; 7 positions agree with TRBD1. J lost 5 bases, V lost 1 base, and 7 bases had no gene match. The CDR3 totals 15 residues. The CDR3 loop is CASSLVSRGQETQYF. The CDR3 coding sequence is TGTGCCAGCAGTTTAGTCAGTAGGGGGCAGGAGACCCAGTACTTC.

This clonotype has more than one count but fewer than ten. The chain is built from TRBV7-8 and TRBJ2-4; TRBD2 aligns across 14 bases. The CDR3 is made up of 19 amino acids. The trim removed 1 base at V and 4 bases at J, leaving 9 bases unmatched. The germline V gene has CDR1 SGHVS and CDR2 FQNEAQ. The CDR3 sequence is CASSLGGGTSGREKNIQYF. CDR3 nucleotide sequence: TGTGCCAGCAGCTTAGGGGGGGGGACTAGCGGGAGAGAGAAAAACATTCAGTACTTC. The full variable domain, its missing parts supplied by reference TRBV7-8 and TRBJ2-4, is GAGVSQSPRYKVAKRGQDVALRCDPISGHVSLFWYQQALGQGPEFLTYFQNEAQLDKSGLPSDRFFAERPEGSVSTLKIQRTQQEDSAVYLCASSLGGGTSGREKNIQYFGAGTRLSVL.

The J gene is TRBJ2-7, the V gene TRBV19; D perhaps matches TRBD2 (6 bases). Germline V CDR1 and CDR2: LNHDA, SQIVND (reference sequence). CDR3 size: 14 residues. Trimming cost V 6 bases and J 4 bases, with 16 bases left between them. The CDR3 reads CASSIGGVLYEQYF. For the CDR3, the DNA is TGTGCCAGTAGCATCGGCGGGGTGTTGTACGAGCAGTACTTC.

This clonotype was seen a few times. The V call is TRBV4-2, the J call TRBJ2-4; 7 bases agree with TRBD1. Trimming removed 0 bases from V and 2 bases from J; junction bases left unmatched: 4. Germline CDR1 reads LGHNA; CDR2 reads YNFKEQ. The CDR3 extends over 16 amino acids. This chain's CDR3 is CASSQDDRVSKNIQYF. In nucleotides, the CDR3 is TGTGCCAGCAGCCAAGATGACAGGGTCTCCAAAAACATTCAGTACTTC.

This clonotype was recorded a few times. The gene calls are TRBV12-3 or TRBV12-4 and TRBJ1-1; the D gene is possibly TRBD1 (6 bases). V dropped 5 bases and J dropped 6 bases, with 16 bases sitting between them. CDR3 length equals 14 residues. Here the CDR3 reads CASSPRGISAEAFF. CDR3 sequence (DNA): TGTGCCAGCAGTCCCAGGGGTATTTCGGCTGAAGCTTTCTTT.

The chain employs TRBV7-6 and TRBJ1-1; D call uncertain. This CDR3 has 11 residues. V lost 5 bases, J lost 8 bases, and 9 bases lay in between. Germline V gene data show CDR1 as SGHVS and CDR2 as FNYEAQ. The CDR3 loop reads CASSTRREAFF. DNA for the CDR3: TGTGCCAGCAGCACACGAAGGGAAGCTTTCTTT.

The chain has TRBV5-1 and TRBJ1-5, with unresolved D. The CDR3 totals 19 residues. Deletions cut 0 bases from V and 4 bases from J, with 23 bases between. CDR1 and CDR2 from the germline V gene are SGHRS and YFSETQ. The CDR3 spells CASSLAPAEELGRNQPQHF. The CDR3 DNA follows: TGCGCCAGCAGCTTGGCCCCCGCGGAGGAGCTGGGAAGGAATCAGCCCCAGCATTTT.

This clonotype was observed a handful of times. The CDR3 reads CASRGQGRGLGYGYTF. For the CDR3, the DNA is TGTGCCAGCCGGGGACAGGGGCGAGGTCTGGGCTATGGCTACACCTTC. The rearrangement links TRBV6-1 to TRBJ1-2; TRBD1 matches at 10 bases. V shed 8 bases, J shed 4 bases, and the junction held 13 bases outside the gene matches. Per the germline V gene, CDR1 is MNHNS and CDR2 is SASEGT. CDR3 length: 16 amino acids.

The V gene is TRBV18, the J gene TRBJ2-1, with D possibly matching TRBD1 (5 bases). This CDR3 has 15 residues. The V gene's germline CDR1 is KGHSH and CDR2 LQKENI. Trimming stripped 2 bases from V and 1 base from J, with 9 bases between. DNA for the CDR3: TGTGCCAGCTCACCAAAGGGGCTGTCCTACAATGAGCAGTTCTTC. It is translated as CASSPKGLSYNEQFF.

As DNA, the CDR3 is TGTGCCAGCTCCCCGGCTCTCTATGAGCAGTTCTTC. This encodes CASSPALYEQFF. This rearrangement joins TRBV7-2 to TRBJ2-1, with unresolved D. The CDR3 extends over 12 amino acids. V was shortened by 8 bases and J by 8 bases, with 13 bases between the two germline ends. Germline CDR1 and CDR2: SGHTA and FQGNSA.

About this clonotype itself: The final CDR3 position lacks the conserved phenylalanine or tryptophan, pointing to a likely read error. The chain couples TRBV12-3 or TRBV12-4 to TRBJ2-1; 8 bases align to TRBD2. CDR3 length: 13 amino acids. The J segment lost 2 bases and the V segment lost 8 bases, leaving 2 bases of the junction unmatched. The CDR3 sequence: CASSGGPYNEQFS. The CDR3 bases are TGTGCCAGCTCGGGGGGGCCCTACAATGAGCAGTTCTCC.

The CDR3 region is CASEIGAMDYEQYF. CDR3 sequence (DNA): TGTGCCAGCGAAATAGGGGCGATGGACTACGAGCAGTACTTC. The gene calls are TRBV6-1 and TRBJ2-7; weak D call: TRBD1 (5 bases). The CDR3 covers 14 residues. V was shortened by 8 bases and J by 3 bases, with 17 bases between the two germline ends. Germline CDR1 MNHNS, CDR2 SASEGT.